The following is a TCR beta chain sequence with its context. Antigen: not known. The data derive from a study of T cell responses to AZD1222 COVID-19 vaccine. Notes on the study in general: The donor cohort was predominantly white British with a female majority, and clonal diversity may have been underestimated. Unmutated variant regions reportedly attract nearly half of all spike-specific TCRs.

The CDR3 runs 15 residues. J gave up 2 bases and V 3 bases, and 4 bases lay outside the gene matches. The V gene's germline CDR1 is SGHRS and CDR2 YFSETQ. Profiling relied on immunoSEQ multiplex PCR, and the TCRdb table lists in-frame clones only, not all of them. The sample carries about 150,000 clones, around 88% recorded once. This chain uses TRBV5-1 with TRBJ1-2, with 10 bases fitting TRBD1. Sequencing was performed on peripheral blood, taken 28 days after the second AZD1222 dose. The receptor was isolated from an adult who received the AZD1222 COVID-19 vaccine. The CDR3 sequence is CASSYRTGGNYGYTF. Here the CDR3 DNA reads TGCGCCAGCAGCTATCGGACAGGGGGGAACTATGGCTACACCTTC.